What follows are 8 T cell receptor beta chains derived from one specimen sequenced in a study of beta chain features in type 1 diabetes. Since all of the isolated RNA was reverse transcribed, expressed TCRB transcripts were what got sequenced. Generated by immunoSEQ multiplex PCR, the TCRdb table keeps only in-frame clones and is missing some. This table has about 900,000 clones, around a sixth appearing once. Sequenced: naive CD4+ T cells from blood. The receptors were gathered from a woman younger than 30 in good health.

The sample holds a few counts of this clone. The V gene is TRBV6-5, the J gene TRBJ1-4; a weak D match, TRBD1 (5 bases). Germline CDR1 MNHEY, CDR2 SVGAGI. The V and J ends lost 2 bases and 7 bases respectively, with 11 bases between them. The CDR3 contains 14 residues. CDR3 sequence (DNA): TGTGCCAGCAGTTACGAGGGGCGCGGTGAAAAACTGTTTTTT. It translates to CASSYEGRGEKLFF.

This clone was seen a handful of times. V gene TRBV7-2 combines with J gene TRBJ2-5; 9 nucleotides agree with TRBD2. Trimming took 4 bases from V and 2 from J; bases not matched to a gene: 2. CDR3 size: 14 residues. Looked up from germline, CDR1 is SGHTA and CDR2 is FQGNSA. CDR3 protein: CASSSGLAQETQYF. CDR3 sequence (DNA): TGTGCCAGCAGCTCGGGACTAGCTCAAGAGACCCAGTACTTC.

J is TRBJ2-5 and V is TRBV7-8; tentative D call: TRBD2 (6 bases). The DNA matches TRBJ2-7 better at its end, which makes the J call doubtful. The CDR3 spans 15 residues. Germline CDR1 and CDR2: SGHVS and FQNEAQ. The CDR3 loop reads CASSLPPGLYYEQYF. DNA of the CDR3: TGTGCCAGCAGCTTACCTCCGGGACTCTACTACGAGCAGTACTTC.

This clone was recorded a few times. The rearrangement joins TRBV7-2 to TRBJ2-1; weak D call: TRBD1 (5 bases). Germline loops: CDR1 SGHTA, CDR2 FQGNSA. With 5 bases removed from V and 8 bases from J, the gap between germline ends came to 10 bases. The length of the CDR3 is 12 residues. As DNA, the CDR3 is TGTGCCAGCAGCCGAAAGGGGTATGAGCAGTTCTTC. Encoded protein: CASSRKGYEQFF. Based on the CDR3 plus reference TRBV7-2 and TRBJ2-1, the full variable domain is GAGVSQSPSNKVTEKGKDVELRCDPISGHTALYWYRQSLGQGLEFLIYFQGNSAPDKSGLPSDRFSAERTGGSVSTLTIQRTQQEDSAVYLCASSRKGYEQFFGPGTRLTVL.

The gene calls are TRBV28 and TRBJ2-2, with no clear D. Germline assignment: CDR1 MDHEN and CDR2 SYDVKM. V was pared by 3 bases and J by 8 bases, with 13 bases between. This CDR3 spans 14 amino acids. The CDR3 nucleotides are TGTGCCAGCAGTTTTGGCGGATCACCGGGGGAGCTGTTTTTT. Its protein is CASSFGGSPGELFF.

Only a few counts were recorded for this clone. The rearrangement uses TRBV4-2 and TRBJ2-1; 12 positions match TRBD2. From germline, CDR1 is LGHNA and CDR2 YNFKEQ. The ends lost 3 bases at V and 8 bases at J; junction bases unmatched: 5. The CDR3 covers 15 residues. The CDR3 region has the DNA TGTGCCAGCAGCCACCTAGCGGGAGGGCCAGATGAGCAGTTCTTC. Translating it yields CASSHLAGGPDEQFF.

Of note for this clone: This sample includes further DNA sequences coding for the same CDR3. The DNA for the CDR3 is TGTGCCAGCAGCGGTACAGGGAGCAATGAGCAGTTCTTC. Amino acids: CASSGTGSNEQFF. The rearrangement uses TRBV5-4 and TRBJ2-1, with D perhaps TRBD1 (6 bases). V lost 4 bases and J 6 bases, leaving 11 bases between the germline ends. Germline CDR1 reads SGHNT; CDR2 reads YYREEE (reference sequence). This CDR3 region has 13 residues.

This chain uses TRBV7-8 with TRBJ1-1, with 8 bases lining up with TRBD1. V lost 1 base and J lost 6; bases outside the gene matches: 4. CDR3 length: 14 residues. Germline V CDR1 and CDR2: SGHVS, FQNEAQ. DNA of the CDR3: TGTGCCAGCAGCTTAGGCCCGGGACAGGCTGAAGCTTTCTTT. Amino acid sequence: CASSLGPGQAEAFF.